The count of the clone carrying this TCR beta chain is one. Its antigen is unknown. Terminally differentiated effector memory CD45RA+ cells were excluded from the naive CD8 cells, which were CD45RO-negative and positively selected for CCR7. Produced via immunoSEQ multiplex PCR; TCRdb's table is partial and in-frame only. Of about 2.2 million clones listed, just over 90% are singletons. Trimming took off 1 base at V and 5 bases at J, with 9 bases between the two ends. Germline V gene sequence: CDR1 PRHDT, CDR2 FYEKMQ (reference sequence). The CDR3 extends over 14 amino acids. The sample belongs to a study of shared clonotypes between healthy human individuals. Whole-study results and caveats: Naive subsets usually exceeded memory subsets in estimated richness.

The source material was naive CD8+ T cells from PBMCs. The sequence was obtained from a man between 18 and 29 years old in good health. Some clones in this sample may be carry-over from other donors' samples. V gene TRBV13 combines with J gene TRBJ2-1; D is perhaps TRBD1 or TRBD2 (5 bases each). The CDR3 nucleotides are TGTGCCAGCAGCTTAGTCGGGGCAGACAATGAGCAGTTCTTC. Its translation is CASSLVGADNEQFF.